The rows below give T cell receptor beta chains drawn from one sample of a study of blood T cell repertoires in COVID-19. Produced via immunoSEQ multiplex PCR; TCRdb's table is partial and in-frame only. This repertoire shows 230,000 or so clones, about nine tenths found once; its top ten account for 2.5%. The sequenced sample consisted of PBMCs or T cells enriched from blood (not recorded which). Receptors were obtained from a woman aged 40 to 55 with acute COVID-19. Each CDR3 is given with its conserved first and last residue. D genes are given only for firm matches. Clone size, where shown, is once, few, many, or a class for clones that have expanded.

clone size	V gene	J gene	D gene	CDR3 DNA	CDR3 protein
NA	TRBV15	TRBJ1-3	NA	TGTGCCACCAGCAGAGATCTCTGGTCGGGGGGCTCTGGAAACACCATATATTTT	CATSRDLWSGGSGNTIYF
NA	TRBV5-1	TRBJ2-2	TRBD1	TGCGCCAGCAGTTCCGGACAGGTTAGCACCGGGGAGCTGTTTTTT	CASSSGQVSTGELFF
NA	TRBV7-2	TRBJ1-2	TRBD1	TGTGCCAGCAGCCAATCGGGTACAGGGGCCGCCTATGGCTACACCTTC	CASSQSGTGAAYGYTF
NA	TRBV4-2	TRBJ2-3	TRBD2	TGTGCCAGCAGCCAAAGGGGAGGGGCTGACACAGATACGCAGTATTTT	CASSQRGGADTDTQYF
NA	TRBV9	TRBJ1-2	NA	TGTGCCAGCAGCTCGCAGGGAATCTATGGCTACACCTTC	CASSSQGIYGYTF
NA	TRBV3-1/TRBV3-2	TRBJ2-1	TRBD2	TGTGCCAGCAGCCAAATCCCGGGACTAGGTAACAATGAGCAGTTCTTC	CASSQIPGLGNNEQFF
NA	TRBV27	TRBJ2-7	NA	TGTGCCAGCAGTTTGACAGCAGCCTACGAGCAGTACTTC	CASSLTAAYEQYF
NA	TRBV18	TRBJ1-3	NA	TGTGCCAGCTCACATCAGGACAGTGGAAACACCATATATTTT	CASSHQDSGNTIYF
NA	TRBV2	TRBJ2-1	TRBD1	TGTGCCAGCAGCGCCGACAGGGGGACCTACAATGAGCAGTTCTTC	CASSADRGTYNEQFF
few	TRBV12-3/TRBV12-4	TRBJ1-1	NA	TGTGCCAGCACTGTGTTCGGTCGCCTGGAAGCTTTCTTT	CASTVFGRLEAFF
NA	TRBV5-1	TRBJ1-4	TRBD1	TGCGCCAGCAGCTTCACAGGGGTGACTAATGAAAAACTGTTTTTT	CASSFTGVTNEKLFF
NA	TRBV30	TRBJ1-2	NA	TGTGCCTGGAGTGTACATACGAACTATGGCTACACCTTC	CAWSVHTNYGYTF
NA	TRBV7-9	TRBJ1-5	NA	TGTGCCAGCAGCTTAGCGACAGATAATCAGCCCCAGCATTTT	CASSLATDNQPQHF
NA	TRBV7-9	TRBJ2-1	NA	TGTGCCAGCACGTGGACAGGGAGGGGTGAGCAGTTCTTC	CASTWTGRGEQFF
NA	TRBV7-9	TRBJ1-3	TRBD1	TGTGCCAGCAGCTGGCGGACAGGGAGCTCTGGAAACACCATATATTTT	CASSWRTGSSGNTIYF
NA	TRBV2	TRBJ2-5	TRBD2	TGTGCCAGCAGTGAAAACCTAGCGGGAGCTGGGGAGACCCAGTACTTC	CASSENLAGAGETQYF
NA	TRBV7-9	TRBJ1-2	TRBD1	TGTGCCAGCAGCCCCGGGCAGGGGGGCTATGGCTACACCTTC	CASSPGQGGYGYTF
NA	TRBV5-1	TRBJ2-1	TRBD2	TGCGCCAGCAGCCCCGGGACTAGCGCGGGGAATGAGCAGTTCTTC	CASSPGTSAGNEQFF
NA	TRBV19	TRBJ1-4	NA	TGTGCCAGTAGTGCCACCGGGGGGGGTACTAATGAAAAACTGTTTTTT	CASSATGGGTNEKLFF
NA	TRBV5-4	TRBJ2-3	TRBD2	TGTGCCAGCAGCGCTAGCGGGAGGGTAGATACGCAGTATTTT	CASSASGRVDTQYF
NA	TRBV5-1	TRBJ2-2	NA	TGCGCCAGCAGTTCCGGGATCGGGGAGCTGTTTTTT	CASSSGIGELFF
NA	TRBV19	TRBJ1-4	NA	TGTGCCAGTAGTCGAACGCAGGGGAGGGCGGGTGAAAAACTGTTTTTT	CASSRTQGRAGEKLFF
few	TRBV29-1	TRBJ1-3	NA	TGCAGCGTCTACAGGGAACTCTCTGGAAACACCATATATTTT	CSVYRELSGNTIYF
NA	TRBV29-1	TRBJ2-2	NA	TGCAGCGTTTTATCAGAGAACACCGGGGAGCTGTTTTTT	CSVLSENTGELFF
NA	TRBV18	TRBJ1-1	TRBD1	TGTGCCAGCTCACCAAGTCCAGGGGGGAACACTGAAGCTTTCTTT	CASSPSPGGNTEAFF